This T cell receptor beta chain derives from a study of Graves' ophthalmopathy and Graves' hyperthyroidism (dated by TCRdb to the late 2010s). Broadly, across the study: Peripheral blood samples were taken at the time of initial diagnosis, before any treatment was given. The study used signatures of the TCR beta repertoire to tell Graves' ophthalmopathy apart from Graves' hyperthyroidism and to predict which patients would progress to ophthalmopathy. In total, 135 blood samples were TCR-sequenced: 43 ophthalmopathy, over 70 hyperthyroidism and roughly 17 hyperthyroidism-to-ophthalmopathy patients. To explore V-J signatures distinguishing ophthalmopathy from hyperthyroidism, a discovery set of 100 patients (roughly 45 ophthalmopathy, 55 to 60 stable hyperthyroidism) was enrolled. An independent validation cohort comprised fewer than 20 hyperthyroidism patients and about 16 patients who later progressed from hyperthyroidism to ophthalmopathy. In a handful of hyperthyroidism patients, the T-cell repertoires found in thyroid tissue were compared with those found in blood. Following sampling, methimazole starting at 30 mg daily was administered to hyperthyroidism patients, and high-dose intravenous methylprednisolone was administered to ophthalmopathy patients.

For repertoire sequencing, TCR beta CDR3 regions were amplified from RNA transcripts. The first round was an RT-PCR using HTBI primers with the Qiagen OneStep RT-PCR kit, and this first round was followed by a second-round multiplex PCR, then size selection and purification. Sequencing of the libraries was carried out on an Illumina HiSeq2000 in paired-end mode with 100 bp reads. Turning to the authors' computational methods: Reads were processed with SOAPnuke, discarding reads with adapters, uncalled bases, mean Phred below 15, or no exact constant-primer or identifier match. COPE v1.2.5 was used to merge the high-quality paired reads. Clonotypes were defined as unique nucleotide sequences and were aligned to IMGT TRB V, D and J references using MiTCR v1.1. The analysis was limited to V-J combinations with a frequency above 0.0001, which together covered 99.2% of repertoires. For each V-J combination, a TCR clonal expansion and chaos score was defined as the ratio of F50 clonal expansion to chaos observed in the TCRdist matrix. Welch's t-statistics and random forest were used to reduce the features to 10 to 15 V-J combinations, which were then used as input to a naive Bayes classifier. Thyroid-blood repertoire similarity was quantified with the Morisita-Horn index. TCRdb reran the public reads through fastp at Q25 and MiXCR, keeping productive beta chains. CDR3 protein duplicates are merged, each entry listing the most common genes and DNA. None of the V and J calls come from the authors' own analysis; TCRdb made them. Across this sample there are some 240,000 distinct CDR3 sequences, with 45% seen only once. The ten largest clones capture roughly 45% of the sample.

Overall study outcomes, separate from this receptor: In validation, the model predicted ophthalmopathy progression with about 70% sensitivity and 72.22% specificity; roughly eleven predicted patients were CT-confirmed with GO in a median of about 6.2 months. Ophthalmopathy was separated from stable hyperthyroidism by the 13-signature model with about 88% sensitivity and less than 82% specificity in cross-validation and with 80%/75% in the test set. Most of the expanded thyroid clonotypes with a frequency above 0.001 were also detected in blood, and it was suggested that the thyroid immune response may be reflected by blood repertoires. Sample size was not statistically predetermined, and group allocation was not concealed from the investigators.

The ophthalmopathy patients had moderately to severely active disease, with a Clinical Activity Score of 3 or higher, a NOSPECS grade of 4 or higher, and a disease duration of less than 3 months. Patients were excluded if they had other autoimmune diseases, uncontrolled infections, pregnancy or lactation. Diagnosis was based on clinical symptoms, serum thyroxine, TRAb, thyroid ultrasound and orbital computed tomography. Ficoll-Paque density gradient centrifugation was used to isolate PBMCs from about 10 ml of fresh peripheral blood. Total RNA was extracted with Trizol reagent and quality-checked on an Agilent 2100 Bioanalyzer. This clonotype has only a few counts. Its antigen target is currently unknown. There are no base qualities to consult, and no much larger clone falls within one base. This TCR was sampled from an adult man with Graves' ophthalmopathy. Sequences were obtained from peripheral blood.

The CDR3 in this case is CASSLGGRGDEQYF. Here is the DNA: TGTGCCAGCAGCTTAGGGGGGCGCGGCGACGAGCAGTACTTC. The chain uses TRBV7-3 and TRBJ2-7; the D gene is possibly TRBD1 or TRBD2, each agreeing over 6 bases. V loses 2 bases, J loses 5 bases, and the germline ends lie 13 bases apart. CDR1 and CDR2 were assigned from the germline V gene as SGHTA and FQGTGA. From its cysteine to its phenylalanine, the CDR3 spans 14 amino acids. The only DNA kept is the CDR3, 42 bases in frame from the first base.